This section outlines one T cell receptor beta chain sequence together with its context. Its antigen remains unknown. The sample comes from a study of CD8+ T cells in alopecia areata. Study details: Scoring of treated patients' severity used the percentage of affected scalp area. The study, taken as a whole, reports: Scalp sequencing captures resident alphabeta T cells of normal skin too.

The treatment: oral pan-JAK inhibitor, 5-10 mg twice daily. cDNA reverse transcribed from extracted RNA served as the sequencing template. Measured with immunoSEQ multiplex PCR; TCRdb has only the in-frame clones, and not every one. This table holds some 150,000 clones, nearly 55% found once. J was trimmed by 1 base and V by 6 bases; bases with no gene match: 2. This CDR3 comprises 14 residues. Germline V gene sequence: CDR1 MGHRA, CDR2 YSYEKL. The chain links TRBV4-1 to TRBJ2-3, with TRBD2 matching 9 bases. The starting material was CD8+ T cells sorted from blood, obtained at week 4, from a patient treated with tofacitinib. The sequence was obtained from a human donor with alopecia areata. The CDR3 loop is CASRVAGGTDTQYF. CDR3 sequence (DNA): TGCGCCAGCAGGGTAGCGGGGGGCACAGATACGCAGTATTTT.